The table lists the clone carrying this T cell receptor beta chain with a few counts. Its specificity is unknown. This table comes from immunoSEQ multiplex PCR, and its TCRdb copy is limited to in-frame clones, with some not included. The sample includes 300,000 to 350,000 clones, 88% of them seen just once. The sample comes from a study of cytomegalovirus exposure and HLA in healthy donors. Study outcomes and limitations: Most sequenced TCRs were rare (though some public TCRs occurred in many donors). Specificity for CMV antigens was confirmed in vitro for a few of the CMV-associated chains. The study designated 160 or so TCR beta chains cytomegalovirus-associated. Subsequent analysis showed first-cohort TCR clusters tending to co-occur in 120 validation repertoires.

CDR1 is MNHEY and CDR2 is SMNVEV in the germline V gene (reference sequence). The CDR3 length is 11 residues. Trimming removed 6 bases from V and 9 bases from J, with 12 bases in between. The specimen sequenced was PBMCs. V gene TRBV27 combines with J gene TRBJ2-7; D is undetermined. The clonotype was recovered from a man aged 25-45 years in good health and CMV-seronegative. The CDR3 DNA sequence: TGTGCCAGCAGGCCTACCGGCGGGCAGTACTTC. It encodes CASRPTGGQYF.